These 14 T cell receptor beta chains were all obtained from the same sample, sequenced in a study of blood T cell repertoires in COVID-19. The table came from immunoSEQ multiplex PCR; TCRdb's copy has only in-frame clones and leaves some out. The sample includes around 70,000 clones, around 90% seen only once; the top ten take less than 8%. Sequencing was performed on peripheral blood. These receptors originate from a human donor in a cohort sampled during active COVID-19.

V is TRBV7-3 and J is TRBJ2-1; 11 nucleotides agree with TRBD2. Germline CDR1 reads SGHTA; CDR2 reads FQGTGA. The CDR3 length is 18 residues. Trimming cost V 1 base and J 3 bases; bases outside gene matches: 8. The CDR3 region has the DNA TGTGCCAGCAGCTTAAAGGTAGCGGGAGGGCAGGACTACAATGAGCAGTTCTTC. It is translated as CASSLKVAGGQDYNEQFF. Filled out from reference TRBV7-3 and TRBJ2-1, the complete variable domain reads GAGVSQTPSNKVTEKGKYVELRCDPISGHTALYWYRQSLGQGPEFLIYFQGTGAADDSGLPNDRFFAVRPEGSVSTLKIQRTERGDSAVYLCASSLKVAGGQDYNEQFFGPGTRLTVL.

The chain recombines TRBV29-1 with TRBJ2-1, with 15 bases lining up with TRBD2. The CDR3 runs to 17 residues. Looked up from germline, CDR1 is SQVTM and CDR2 is ANQGSEA. The trim removed 7 bases at V and 4 bases at J, leaving 11 bases unmatched. The CDR3 sequence: CSAAGTSGGRRYNEQFF. The DNA of the CDR3 is TGCAGCGCTGCAGGGACTAGCGGGGGGCGGCGATACAATGAGCAGTTCTTC.

The chain couples TRBV28 to TRBJ2-1, with TRBD2 identical over 10 bases. Germline lookup yields CDR1 MDHEN and CDR2 SYDVKM. The CDR3 has 17 amino acids. J gave up 1 base and V 3 bases, and 6 bases lay outside the gene matches. The CDR3: CASSFREGLASYNEQFF. In DNA, the CDR3 is TGTGCCAGCAGTTTTAGGGAGGGACTAGCGTCCTACAATGAGCAGTTCTTC.

The CDR3 DNA is TGTGCCACCAGCAGAGATCTAGCGGGGGGTCTCCATGAGCAGTTCTTC. It yields the protein CATSRDLAGGLHEQFF. This rearrangement joins TRBV15 to TRBJ2-1; the match to TRBD2 covers 11 bases. J gave up 8 bases and V 0 bases, and 6 bases lay outside the gene matches. The CDR3 sequence is 16 residues long. Germline CDR1 reads LNHNV; CDR2 reads YYDKDF (reference sequence).

The J gene is TRBJ1-1, the V gene TRBV27; 7 bases fit TRBD1. Trimming took 6 bases from V and 4 from J; bases not matched to a gene: 11. Germline V gene data show CDR1 as MNHEY and CDR2 as SMNVEV (reference sequence). The CDR3 length is 15 residues. This CDR3 reads CASSRGWQGGTEAFF. The CDR3 nucleotides read TGTGCCAGCAGCAGGGGGTGGCAGGGCGGCACTGAAGCTTTCTTT.

This clone came up once. The chain couples TRBV9 to TRBJ1-1; 10 nucleotides agree with TRBD1. Trimming at V came to 4 bases and at J to 0 bases, leaving 12 bases not matched to a gene. Per the germline V gene, CDR1 is SGDLS and CDR2 is YYNGEE. The CDR3 length is 18 residues. The CDR3 loop is CASSRTAGQGFMNTEAFF. The CDR3 region has the DNA TGTGCCAGCAGCCGCACGGCGGGACAGGGGTTTATGAACACTGAAGCTTTCTTT.

The V gene is TRBV7-9, the J gene TRBJ2-1; 11 nucleotides align to TRBD1. The CDR3 is 15 amino acids. Unmatched junction bases numbered 5, after V lost 5 bases and J lost 5 bases. Germline loops: CDR1 SEHNR, CDR2 FQNEAQ (reference sequence). The CDR3 reads CASSRGQGANNEQFF. CDR3 DNA sequence: TGTGCCAGCAGCCGTGGACAGGGGGCTAACAATGAGCAGTTCTTC.

J is TRBJ2-7 and V is TRBV4-3, with TRBD1 as a possible D gene (6 bases). Per germline, CDR1 LGHNA and CDR2 YSLEER. The CDR3 is made up of 16 amino acids. Between the trimmed V and J ends, which lost 1 base and 2 bases, there was a span of 15 bases. The DNA of the CDR3 is TGCGCCAGCAGCCAAGTGAACCCAGGGGTGACCTACGAGCAGTACTTC. This gives the protein CASSQVNPGVTYEQYF.

This clone appeared once. The chain has TRBV6-2 or TRBV6-3 and TRBJ1-1, with TRBD1 identical over 9 bases. Trimming cost V 5 bases and J 11 bases; bases outside gene matches: 12. The CDR3 has 14 residues. In germline, CDR1 is MNHEY, CDR2 SVGEGT. Here the CDR3 DNA reads TGTGCCAGCAGTCCAGGTGGGACAGGGCTGCGGGCTTTCTTT. Protein product: CASSPGGTGLRAFF.

The chain combines TRBV19 with TRBJ1-4; 8 bases map to TRBD1. V lost 7 bases, J lost 5 bases, and 9 bases stayed unmatched. The germline CDR1 and CDR2 sequences are LNHDA and SQIVND (reference sequence). This CDR3 is 15 amino acids long. CDR3 residues: CASTLLGTGNEKLFF. The CDR3 nucleotides read TGTGCCAGTACCCTCTTGGGGACAGGCAATGAAAAACTGTTTTTT.

Only a few counts were recorded for this clone. The chain recombines TRBV2 with TRBJ2-6; TRBD1 matches 8 bases. Germline loops: CDR1 SNHLY, CDR2 FYNNEI. This CDR3 has 19 amino acids. Unmatched junction bases numbered 12, after V lost 3 bases and J lost 2 bases. CDR3 bases: TGTGCCAGCAGTGAGCCTTCGACAGGGGAAACAACTGGGGCCAACGTCCTGACTTTC. This codes for CASSEPSTGETTGANVLTF.

A note on this clone: Mismatch with germline at one junction end may stem from a read error. The chain employs TRBV12-3 or TRBV12-4 and TRBJ2-7; 8 bases line up with TRBD2. CDR3 length equals 13 residues. CDR3 in amino acids: CASRLAGPYEQYF. DNA of the CDR3: TGTGCCAGCAGATTAGCGGGGCCCTACGAGCAGTACTTC.

There are a few counts of this clone. The rearrangement joins TRBV6-6 to TRBJ1-5; 8 bases are a match to TRBD1. V gave up 5 bases and J gave up 3 bases; unmatched junction bases: 3. Looked up from germline, CDR1 is MNHNY and CDR2 is SVGAGI (reference sequence). The CDR3 totals 14 residues. CDR3 in DNA: TGTGCCAGCAGTGGGACAGGACCCAATCAGCCCCAGCATTTT. Its translation: CASSGTGPNQPQHF.

This chain connects TRBV7-8 to TRBJ1-2, with 7 bases aligning to TRBD1. Unmatched junction bases numbered 9, after V lost 5 bases and J lost 3 bases. This CDR3 comprises 15 residues. The germline CDR1 and CDR2 sequences are SGHVS and FQNEAQ. The CDR3 nucleotides read TGTGCCAGCAGCGTCCGGGACAGCGCTGACTATGGCTACACCTTC. As protein: CASSVRDSADYGYTF.